What follows are 5 T cell receptor beta chains derived from one specimen sequenced in a study of cytomegalovirus exposure and HLA in healthy donors. PCR involved 60 Vbeta and 13 Jbeta primers. Clones were read by immunoSEQ multiplex PCR, and TCRdb kept only the in-frame ones, dropping some. The data hold more than 100,000 clones, with over 60% observed a single time. The source material was PBMCs. These receptors all stem from a female donor in good health and CMV-seropositive.

The chain carries TRBV7-3 and TRBJ2-1, with TRBD1 matching 9 bases. V was pared by 5 bases and J by 7 bases, with 9 bases of the junction left unmatched. The CDR3 totals 15 residues. CDR1 is SGHTA and CDR2 is FQGTGA in the germline V gene. DNA of the CDR3: TGTGCCAGCAGCCCACTACAGGGGGCGCGGAATGAGCAGTTCTTC. Protein: CASSPLQGARNEQFF.

CDR3 residues: CAWRKEGVTEQFF. The CDR3 nucleotides are TGTGCCTGGAGGAAGGAGGGAGTTACTGAGCAGTTCTTC. This rearrangement joins TRBV30 to TRBJ2-1; a weak D match, TRBD2 (6 bases). V was shortened by 3 bases and J by 9 bases, with 15 bases between the two germline ends. The CDR3 spans 13 residues. Germline CDR1 is GTSNPN and CDR2 is SVGIG (reference sequence).

The gene calls are TRBV5-1 and TRBJ2-3, with D perhaps matching TRBD2 (5 bases). The CDR3 length is 14 residues. V lost 3 bases, J lost 4 bases, and 12 bases lay in between. The germline V gene has CDR1 SGHRS and CDR2 YFSETQ. CDR3 sequence: CASSSGLRADTQYF. CDR3 nucleotides: TGCGCCAGCAGCTCGGGTTTGCGGGCAGATACGCAGTATTTT.

The gene calls are TRBV7-3 and TRBJ2-1, with a tentative D call TRBD1 (6 bases). This CDR3 is 16 amino acids long. Per the germline V gene, CDR1 is SGHTA and CDR2 is FQGTGA. The V and J ends lost 2 bases and 5 bases respectively, with 16 bases between them. The CDR3 here is CASSLLPGTLHNEQFF. CDR3 coding DNA: TGTGCCAGCAGCTTATTGCCCGGGACACTCCACAATGAGCAGTTCTTC.

The V call is TRBV7-2, the J call TRBJ1-5, with TRBD1 as a possible D gene (6 bases). CDR3 size: 15 residues. Germline V CDR1 and CDR2: SGHTA, FQGNSA. V dropped 5 bases and J dropped 4 bases, with 15 bases sitting between them. Written as DNA, the CDR3 is TGTGCCAGCAGCGCCTCCGGGACACTAAATCAGCCCCAGCATTTT. This sequence encodes CASSASGTLNQPQHF.